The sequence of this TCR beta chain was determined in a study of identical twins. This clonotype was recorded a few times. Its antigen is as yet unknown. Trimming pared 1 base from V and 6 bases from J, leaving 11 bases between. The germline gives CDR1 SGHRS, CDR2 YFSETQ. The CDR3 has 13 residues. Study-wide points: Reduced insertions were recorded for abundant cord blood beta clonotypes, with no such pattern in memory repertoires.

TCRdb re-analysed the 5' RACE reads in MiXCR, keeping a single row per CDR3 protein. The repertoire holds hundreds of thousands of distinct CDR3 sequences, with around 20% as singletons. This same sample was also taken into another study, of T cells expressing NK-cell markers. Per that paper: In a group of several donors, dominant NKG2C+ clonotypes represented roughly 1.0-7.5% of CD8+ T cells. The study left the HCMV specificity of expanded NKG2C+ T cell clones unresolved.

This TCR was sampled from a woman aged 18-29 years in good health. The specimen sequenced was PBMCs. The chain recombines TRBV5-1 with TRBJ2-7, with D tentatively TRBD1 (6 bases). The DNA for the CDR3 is TGCGCCAGCAGCTTGACAGGGAGTAGCGAGCAGTACTTC. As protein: CASSLTGSSEQYF.